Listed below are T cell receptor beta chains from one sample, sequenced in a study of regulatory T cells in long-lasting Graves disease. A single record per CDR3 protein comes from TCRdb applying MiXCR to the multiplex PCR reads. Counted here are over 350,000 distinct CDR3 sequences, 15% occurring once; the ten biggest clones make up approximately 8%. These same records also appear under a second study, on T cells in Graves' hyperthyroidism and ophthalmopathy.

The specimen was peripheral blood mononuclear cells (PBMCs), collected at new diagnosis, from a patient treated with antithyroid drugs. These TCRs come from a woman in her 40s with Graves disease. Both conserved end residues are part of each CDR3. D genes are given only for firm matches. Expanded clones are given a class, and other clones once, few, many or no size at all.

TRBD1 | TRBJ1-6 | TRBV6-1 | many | CASSGQRNSPLHF | TGTGCCAGCTCGGGACAGCGTAATTCACCCCTCCACTTT
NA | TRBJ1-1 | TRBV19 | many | CASNPGRMNTEAFF | TGTGCCAGTAACCCGGGACGGATGAACACTGAAGCTTTCTTT
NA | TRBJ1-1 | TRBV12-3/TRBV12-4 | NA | CASRPPQGRVKAFF | TGTGCCAGCAGACCACCACAGGGACGGGTGAAGGCTTTCTTT
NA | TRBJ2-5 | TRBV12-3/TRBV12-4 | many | CASSFNSMSGKGETQYF | TGTGCCAGCAGTTTTAACTCTATGTCAGGAAAGGGAGAGACCCAGTACTTC
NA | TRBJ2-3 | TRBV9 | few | CASSAGGYSDTQYF | TGTGCCAGCAGCGCCGGGGGATACTCAGATACGCAGTATTTT
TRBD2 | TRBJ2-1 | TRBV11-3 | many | CASSPASGGYNEQFF | TGTGCCAGCAGCCCTGCTAGCGGGGGGTACAATGAGCAGTTCTTC
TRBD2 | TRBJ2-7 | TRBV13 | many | CASSGWTSGDYEQYF | TGTGCCAGCAGCGGATGGACTAGCGGGGACTACGAGCAGTACTTC
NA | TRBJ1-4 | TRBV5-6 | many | CASSPFVGRGEKLFF | TGTGCCAGCAGCCCGTTTGTGGGGCGGGGTGAAAAACTGTTTTTT
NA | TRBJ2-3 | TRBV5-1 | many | CASSLEGRSTDTQYF | TGCGCCAGCAGCTTGGAAGGGAGGAGCACAGATACGCAGTATTTT
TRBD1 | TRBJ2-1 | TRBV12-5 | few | CASGFDLDRGENEQFF | TGTGCTAGTGGTTTCGACCTGGACAGGGGTGAAAATGAGCAGTTCTTC
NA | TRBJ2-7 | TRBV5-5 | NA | CASSLNPGSSYEQYF | TGTGCCAGCAGCTTGAATCCCGGGAGCTCCTACGAGCAGTACTTC
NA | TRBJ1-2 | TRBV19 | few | CASSMWTDLDGYTF | TGTGCCAGTAGTATGTGGACAGATCTTGATGGCTACACCTTC
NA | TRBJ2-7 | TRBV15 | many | CATSKGPDGYEQYF | TGTGCCACCAGCAAAGGGCCGGATGGCTACGAGCAGTACTTC
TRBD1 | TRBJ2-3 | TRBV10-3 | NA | CAISETWTGGTDTQYF | TGTGCCATCAGTGAGACATGGACAGGGGGGACAGATACGCAGTATTTT
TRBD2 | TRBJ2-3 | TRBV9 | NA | CASSVSPGSGRPRGTDTQYF | TGTGCCAGCAGCGTATCCCCGGGGAGCGGGAGGCCTCGTGGGACAGATACGCAGTATTTT
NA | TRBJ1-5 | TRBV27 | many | CASSPDVVRDQPQHF | TGTGCCAGTTCCCCCGACGTGGTTAGGGATCAGCCCCAGCATTTT
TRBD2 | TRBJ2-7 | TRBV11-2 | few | CASSFVSGRVAYEQYF | TGTGCCAGCAGCTTTGTGAGCGGGAGGGTCGCCTACGAGCAGTACTTC
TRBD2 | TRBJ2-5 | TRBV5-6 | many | CASSPGGAFNQETQYF | TGTGCCAGCAGCCCGGGGGGGGCGTTTAATCAAGAGACCCAGTACTTC
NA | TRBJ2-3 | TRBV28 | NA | CASSPSGQSTDTQYF | TGTGCCAGCAGTCCATCAGGACAGTCTACAGATACGCAGTATTTT
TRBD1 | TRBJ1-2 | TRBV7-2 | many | CASSLNPTGFGYTF | TGTGCCAGCAGCTTAAACCCGACAGGGTTTGGCTACACCTTC
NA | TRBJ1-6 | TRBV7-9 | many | CASSKEVSPLHF | TGTGCCAGCAGCAAAGAGGTTTCACCCCTCCACTTT
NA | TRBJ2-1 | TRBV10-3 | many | CAIRGRSNEQFF | TGTGCCATCCGGGGACGGTCCAATGAGCAGTTCTTC
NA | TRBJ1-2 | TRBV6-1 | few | CGSSEVDGYTF | TGTGGCAGCAGTGAAGTCGATGGCTACACCTTC
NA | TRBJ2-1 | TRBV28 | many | CASSLYGIYNEQFF | TGTGCCAGCAGTTTATACGGTATTTACAATGAGCAGTTCTTC
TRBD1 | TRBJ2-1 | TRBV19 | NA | CASRNRDRGYNEQFF | TGTGCCAGTAGGAACCGGGACAGGGGATACAATGAGCAGTTCTTC
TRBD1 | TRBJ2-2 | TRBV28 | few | CASNPGTANTGELSF | TGTGCCAGCAACCCCGGGACAGCGAACACCGGGGAGCTGTCTTTT
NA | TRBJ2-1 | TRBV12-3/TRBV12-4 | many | CASSGQGLGPSFF | TGTGCCAGCAGTGGGCAGGGACTGGGTCCCTCTTTCTTC
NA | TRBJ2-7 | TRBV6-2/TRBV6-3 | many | CASRDNIPGPEGKYEQYF | TGTGCCAGCAGAGACAATATACCGGGACCTGAAGGAAAGTACGAGCAGTACTTC